One sample yielded the 27 T cell receptor beta chains listed below, sequenced in a study of T cell responses to AZD1222 COVID-19 vaccine. This table comes from immunoSEQ multiplex PCR, and its TCRdb copy is limited to in-frame clones, with some not included. The data show around 150,000 clones, with 90% to 95% seen just once and around 6.5% held by the top ten. The material sequenced was peripheral blood, taken 28 days after the second AZD1222 dose. The receptors shown here come from an adult who received the AZD1222 COVID-19 vaccine.

The rearrangement links TRBV5-4 to TRBJ1-2; D possibly corresponds to TRBD1 (5 bases). The V and J ends lost 6 bases and 4 bases respectively, with 22 bases between them. Per the germline V gene, CDR1 is SGHNT and CDR2 is YYREEE (reference sequence). The CDR3 spans 16 residues. CDR3 bases: TGTGCCAGCACTTCGGGGCCCACACCCTCTTTCTATGGCTACACCTTC. Amino acid sequence: CASTSGPTPSFYGYTF.

The chain joins TRBV28 to TRBJ1-6, with D unclear. The germline V gene has CDR1 MDHEN and CDR2 SYDVKM. V shed 0 bases and J shed 9 bases, with 9 bases lying between them. The CDR3 runs to 14 residues. The CDR3 nucleotides read TGTGCCAGCAGTTTATGGGTAGGAGCTTCACCCCTCCACTTT. It encodes CASSLWVGASPLHF.

This clone was seen once. The chain carries TRBV6-1 and TRBJ1-3; D is unresolved. The CDR3 is 14 amino acids. From germline, CDR1 is MNHNS and CDR2 SASEGT. V was clipped by 3 bases and J by 3 bases, with 9 bases between them. CDR3 protein: CASSDKAFGNTIYF. The CDR3 DNA sequence: TGTGCCAGCAGTGACAAGGCCTTTGGAAACACCATATATTTT.

The V gene is TRBV12-3 or TRBV12-4, the J gene TRBJ1-1; D is undetermined. The CDR3 sequence is 13 residues long. Trimming took 3 bases from V and 0 from J, leaving 5 bases between them. The CDR3 region is CASSLRVNTEAFF. In nucleotides, the CDR3 is TGTGCCAGCAGTTTGAGAGTGAACACTGAAGCTTTCTTT.

The chain recombines TRBV10-2 with TRBJ1-2; the match to TRBD1 covers 7 bases. V lost 2 bases, J lost 8 bases, and 14 bases stayed unmatched. This CDR3 has 16 amino acids. Germline CDR1 WSHSY, CDR2 SAAADI. CDR3 sequence: CASSEPRQGRYGGYTF. Here the CDR3 DNA reads TGCGCCAGCAGTGAGCCACGACAGGGAAGGTACGGAGGCTACACCTTC.

The genes are TRBV7-6 and TRBJ2-1, with 8 positions matching TRBD2. This CDR3 comprises 16 residues. V lost 5 bases and J lost 3; bases outside the gene matches: 9. Germline CDR1 SGHVS, CDR2 FNYEAQ. The CDR3 loop is CASSPRSGGYYNEQFF. In nucleotides, the CDR3 is TGTGCCAGCAGCCCGAGAAGCGGGGGTTACTACAATGAGCAGTTCTTC.

In this sample, this clone turned up a few times. The same CDR3 can be traced to other DNA sequences in this sample. The chain carries TRBV12-3 or TRBV12-4 and TRBJ1-1; D not resolved. The CDR3 is 13 residues long. Trimming removed 5 bases from V and 1 base from J, with 8 bases in between. CDR3: CASSPAQNTEAFF. CDR3 nucleotide sequence: TGTGCCAGCAGTCCCGCTCAGAACACTGAAGCTTTCTTT.

This chain joins TRBV12-3 or TRBV12-4 and TRBJ1-5, with no clear D. The CDR3 is 13 residues long. V was cut by 4 bases and J by 3 bases, with 7 bases left in between. CDR3: CASSSDVNQPQHF. CDR3 nucleotide sequence: TGTGCCAGCAGTTCCGACGTCAATCAGCCCCAGCATTTT.

V gene TRBV5-6 combines with J gene TRBJ2-7; D unclear. V lost 0 bases and J 3 bases, leaving 7 bases between the germline ends. This CDR3 is 13 amino acids long. Per the germline V gene, CDR1 is SGHDT and CDR2 is YYEEEE. CDR3 DNA sequence: TGTGCCAGCAGCTTGGGGGCGAGCTACGAGCAGTACTTC. Its protein product is CASSLGASYEQYF.

The chain carries TRBV5-1 and TRBJ2-3, with 7 bases matching TRBD2. V shed 6 bases and J 7 bases; nucleotides not matched to a gene: 20. The CDR3 consists of 17 residues. CDR1 SGHRS and CDR2 YFSETQ come from the germline V gene. The CDR3 DNA reads as TGCGCCAGCATGGGGGGGACCTCCCCGGCCCTATACCATACGCAGTATTTT. This encodes CASMGGTSPALYHTQYF.

The J gene is TRBJ1-1, the V gene TRBV6-5; maybe TRBD1 (5 bases). The ends were cut back, 6 bases at V and 13 bases at J, with 21 bases in the middle. This CDR3 comprises 13 residues. Per germline, CDR1 MNHEY and CDR2 SVGAGI. The CDR3 DNA follows: TGTGCCAGCAGACCAGGACACCCCGATGGCCTTTTCTTT. Amino acids: CASRPGHPDGLFF.

Remarks on this clone: No conserved phenylalanine or tryptophan is present at the end of the CDR3, so a read error is the likely explanation. The limits of the CDR3 on the DNA are not certain, so only TCRdb's listed CDR3 is given. V usage is TRBV19 and J usage is TRBJ1-2. The CDR3 adds up to 8 amino acids, both ends counted. Per germline, CDR1 LNHDA and CDR2 SQIVND (reference sequence). The CDR3: CASRFGGG.

This clone appeared once. This CDR3 is also generated by other DNA sequences in the sample. V usage is TRBV12-3 or TRBV12-4 and J usage is TRBJ2-2; D gene unclear. The CDR3 consists of 12 residues. V was cut by 5 bases and J by 4 bases, with 5 bases left in between. The CDR3 loop reads CASSRGTGELFF. The CDR3 DNA reads TGTGCCAGCAGTCGTGGCACCGGGGAGCTGTTTTTT.

This clone was detected a few times. V and J are TRBV7-8 and TRBJ2-5; 14 bases match TRBD2. The germline V gene encodes CDR1 SGHVS and CDR2 FQNEAQ. Trimming took 3 bases from V and 5 from J; bases not matched to a gene: 11. This CDR3 is 18 amino acids long. The CDR3 region is CASSLGLAGAIGMETQYF. The CDR3 region has the DNA TGTGCCAGCAGCTTGGGACTAGCGGGGGCCATAGGTATGGAGACCCAGTACTTC. Full variable domain (outside the CDR3, taken from reference TRBV7-8 and TRBJ2-5): GAGVSQSPRYKVAKRGQDVALRCDPISGHVSLFWYQQALGQGPEFLTYFQNEAQLDKSGLPSDRFFAERPEGSVSTLKIQRTQQEDSAVYLCASSLGLAGAIGMETQYFGPGTRLLVL.

The chain is built from TRBV12-3 or TRBV12-4 and TRBJ2-2; no definite D call. The CDR3 covers 12 residues. V was cut by 6 bases and J by 4 bases, with 6 bases left in between. The DNA of the CDR3 is TGTGCCAGCAGGACCCCCACCGGGGAGCTGTTTTTT. Its protein product is CASRTPTGELFF.

This clone was seen just once. The V and J genes are TRBV7-9 and TRBJ1-1, with D maybe TRBD1 (5 bases). V lost 5 bases and J lost 2, with 9 bases in between. Germline V gives CDR1 SEHNR, CDR2 FQNEAQ (reference sequence). The CDR3 is 13 amino acids. CDR3 sequence (DNA): TGTGCCAGCAGCGCGACAGTTAACACTGAAGCTTTCTTT. Protein product: CASSATVNTEAFF.

This chain links TRBV5-6 with TRBJ1-1; no clear D. Germline lookup yields CDR1 SGHDT and CDR2 YYEEEE. The CDR3 is 13 amino acids. V was cut by 3 bases and J by 7 bases, with 13 bases left in between. In DNA form, the CDR3 reads TGTGCCAGCAGCTCCCAGCCGCCAAATGAAGCTTTCTTT. Residues: CASSSQPPNEAFF. The complete variable domain, with remaining parts taken from reference TRBV5-6 and TRBJ1-1, reads DAGVTQSPTHLIKTRGQQVTLRCSPKSGHDTVSWYQQALGQGPQFIFQYYEEEERQRGNFPDRFSGHQFPNYSSELNVNALLLGDSALYLCASSSQPPNEAFFGQGTRLTVV.

This rearrangement joins TRBV5-5 to TRBJ2-7, with TRBD2 as a possible D gene (7 bases). The CDR3 has 15 residues. Per the germline V gene, CDR1 is SGHKS and CDR2 is YYEKEE (reference sequence). Trimming took 4 bases from V and 6 from J, leaving 20 bases between them. CDR3 DNA sequence: TGTGCCAGCAGCATGAGCGGGACACCGCTGGGCGAGCAGTACTTC. It codes for CASSMSGTPLGEQYF.

This chain links TRBV5-8 with TRBJ2-3; 9 bases map to TRBD1. The J segment lost 6 bases and the V segment lost 6 bases, leaving 11 bases of the junction unmatched. The V gene's germline CDR1 is SGHTS and CDR2 YDEGEE. CDR3 length equals 15 residues. CDR3 coding DNA: TGTGCCAGCATACCGGGGGGACAGGGAGGGGATACGCAGTATTTT. Its protein product is CASIPGGQGGDTQYF.

In this sample, this clone turned up a few times. The chain is built from TRBV5-8 and TRBJ2-7; 10 positions agree with TRBD1. Germline V CDR1 and CDR2: SGHTS, YDEGEE. The V and J ends lost 3 bases and 2 bases, in that order; junction bases with no gene match: 2. The CDR3 has 14 residues. The CDR3 region is CASSSGTGAYEQYF. As DNA, the CDR3 is TGTGCCAGCAGCTCCGGGACAGGGGCCTACGAGCAGTACTTC.

The gene calls are TRBV12-3 or TRBV12-4 and TRBJ1-2; D not certain. Trimming shortened V by 3 bases and J by 5 bases, and 7 bases separated the two germline ends. CDR3 length: 12 residues. The CDR3 region is CASSFLDYGYTF. The CDR3 DNA is TGTGCCAGCAGTTTTCTGGATTATGGCTACACCTTC.

The CDR3 loop reads CASSGQLKDTSRPNEQFF. CDR3 nucleotides: TGTGCCAGCAGCGGACAACTAAAGGACACCTCCCGTCCGAATGAGCAGTTCTTC. J is TRBJ2-1 and V is TRBV11-3, with a weak D call TRBD1 (5 bases). Germline-derived CDR1 and CDR2 are SGHNT and YENEEA. Trimming shortened V by 5 bases and J by 7 bases, and 27 bases separated the two germline ends. The CDR3 is made up of 18 amino acids. Using reference TRBV11-3 and TRBJ2-1 for the parts outside the CDR3, the full variable domain is EAGVVQSPRYKIIEKKQPVAFWCNPISGHNTLYWYLQNLGQGPELLIRYENEEAVDDSQLPKDRFSAERLKGVDSTLKIQPAELGDSAVYLCASSGQLKDTSRPNEQFFGPGTRLTVL.

The chain links TRBV15 to TRBJ1-4; tentative D call: TRBD1 (5 bases). V was trimmed by 0 bases and J by 0 bases, leaving 23 bases between them. Per the germline V gene, CDR1 is LNHNV and CDR2 is YYDKDF (reference sequence). There are 21 residues in the CDR3. The CDR3 nucleotides are TGTGCCACCAGCAGAGAAAGCCTACAGGAATCATATTTTGCAACTAATGAAAAACTGTTTTTT. Its protein product is CATSRESLQESYFATNEKLFF. Based on the CDR3 plus reference TRBV15 and TRBJ1-4, the full variable domain is DAMVIQNPRYQVTQFGKPVTLSCSQTLNHNVMYWYQQKSSQAPKLLFHYYDKDFNNEADTPDNFQSRRPNTSFCFLDIRSPGLGDTAMYLCATSRESLQESYFATNEKLFFGSGTQLSVL.

The J gene is TRBJ1-1, the V gene TRBV15; D not certain. There are 14 residues in the CDR3. The V and J ends lost 1 base and 2 bases respectively, with 8 bases between them. Germline CDR1 is LNHNV and CDR2 is YYDKDF (reference sequence). CDR3 sequence (DNA): TGTGCCACCAGCAGAGGCACACTAAACACTGAAGCTTTCTTT. Amino acid sequence: CATSRGTLNTEAFF.

This clone showed up just once. This chain uses TRBV12-3 or TRBV12-4 with TRBJ1-6, with no clear D. V lost 3 bases to trimming and J lost 9 bases, with 9 bases between them. The CDR3 spans 13 residues. The CDR3 DNA is TGTGCCAGCAGTTTTGGGAACGGTTCACCCCTCCACTTT. Residues: CASSFGNGSPLHF.

The chain links TRBV7-8 to TRBJ2-7; no clear D gene. This CDR3 has 12 amino acids. Between the trimmed V and J ends, which lost 7 bases and 5 bases, there was a span of 12 bases. The germline gives CDR1 SGHVS, CDR2 FQNEAQ. DNA for the CDR3: TGTGCCAGCACCGGGCTAGGGAACGAGCAGTACTTC. This sequence encodes CASTGLGNEQYF.

The V and J genes are TRBV27 and TRBJ2-3; D is possibly TRBD1 or TRBD2 (5 bases each). The germline V gene has CDR1 MNHEY and CDR2 SMNVEV (reference sequence). V was clipped by 2 bases and J by 3 bases, with 12 bases between them. The CDR3 has 15 residues. CDR3 DNA: TGTGCCAGCAGTTTAGGTGGGGGTGGTACAGATACGCAGTATTTT. This sequence encodes CASSLGGGGTDTQYF.